This TCR beta chain was obtained from a study of T cells in Graves' hyperthyroidism and ophthalmopathy. Study-level points and caveats: The model forecast ophthalmopathy, anticipating it by a median around 6.5 months before onset. Most clonotypes expanded in thyroid above 0.001 were likewise present in blood.

Participants, patients aged 18 to 65, had newly diagnosed hyperthyroidism with a duration under 2 months. There were TCR beta CDR3 regions amplified from RNA transcripts. The HTBI set primed first-round TCR CDR3 RT-PCR. TCRdb used MiXCR to reprocess the multiplex PCR reads, holding one entry per CDR3 protein. The sample lists 500,000 to 600,000 distinct CDR3 sequences; under 60% were seen once. The CDR3 totals 15 residues. The V end was cut by 5 bases, the J end by 3 bases, with 13 bases between. The germline CDR1 and CDR2 sequences are SGHAT and FQNNGV. In this sample, this clonotype turned up many times. Its antigen is as yet unknown.

Sample: peripheral blood or thyroid tissue (not recorded which). The chain recombines TRBV11-2 with TRBJ1-4; D not certain. The TCR originated in a woman under 30 with Graves' hyperthyroidism. CDR3 coding DNA: TGTGCCAGCAGCCCCACCGGAAGCTCTAATGAAAAACTGTTTTTT. As protein: CASSPTGSSNEKLFF.